Listed here are 5 T cell receptor beta chains from one sample, sequenced in a study of response to subunit inactivated influenza vaccine. In TCRdb, the RT-PCR reads were re-called with MiXCR into one record per CDR3 protein. In the table there are around 520,000 distinct CDR3 sequences, 12% of which are singletons. This specimen was PBMCs from blood, taken on the day of vaccination. The receptors here all came from a man aged 45-60 years who received an inactivated influenza vaccine.

The chain links TRBV29-1 to TRBJ2-7; TRBD1 aligns across 9 bases. The CDR3 has 16 residues. Germline V gives CDR1 SQVTM, CDR2 ANQGSEA. Losses at the gene ends were 6 bases for V and 5 bases for J; bases not matched to a gene: 17. The chain's CDR3 is CSVSRPTRRTGDEQYF. DNA for the CDR3: TGCAGCGTATCACGTCCAACCCGGCGGACAGGGGACGAGCAGTACTTC.

This clonotype has ten or more counts. The chain uses TRBV20-1 and TRBJ2-1; 10 bases are shared with TRBD2. J gave up 8 bases and V 2 bases, and 6 bases lay outside the gene matches. CDR1 is DFQATT and CDR2 is SNEGSKA in the germline V gene (reference sequence). The CDR3 runs 14 residues. The CDR3 loop reads CSARSTSGTDEQFF. CDR3 nucleotides: TGCAGTGCTAGAAGTACTAGCGGGACTGATGAGCAGTTCTTC.

The V gene is TRBV3-1, the J gene TRBJ2-2; TRBD1 matches 10 bases. Germline V gene sequence: CDR1 LGHDT, CDR2 YNNKEL (reference sequence). CDR3 length: 15 residues. V shed 3 bases, J shed 7 bases, and the junction held 5 bases outside the gene matches. CDR3 sequence reads: CASSQGQGIVGELFF. CDR3 nucleotides: TGTGCCAGCAGCCAGGGACAGGGGATCGTCGGGGAGCTGTTTTTT.

J is TRBJ2-3 and V is TRBV27; TRBD2 agrees at 7 bases. Germline lookup yields CDR1 MNHEY and CDR2 SMNVEV (reference sequence). This CDR3 is 13 amino acids long. With V trimmed by 3 bases and J by 8 bases, 5 bases remained unmatched. The CDR3 here is CASSFGAGATQYF. CDR3 DNA: TGTGCCAGCAGTTTCGGGGCGGGAGCTACGCAGTATTTT.

There are a few counts of this clonotype. The gene calls are TRBV18 and TRBJ2-6, with D perhaps TRBD1 (6 bases). Germline CDR1 reads KGHSH; CDR2 reads LQKENI. The CDR3 is 14 amino acids. Trimming took 2 bases from V and 16 from J, leaving 18 bases between them. The CDR3 DNA reads TGTGCCAGCTCACCAATGGACAGTCAAGTCGTGCTGACTTTC. This translates into CASSPMDSQVVLTF.